Below, 19 T cell receptor beta chains from the same sample are listed, as sequenced in a study of shared clonotypes between healthy human individuals. Clones were read by immunoSEQ multiplex PCR, and TCRdb kept only the in-frame ones, dropping some. Of some 2.1 million clones detected, around 93% appear once; the ten largest clones hold over 1.5%. Naive CD8 cells lacked CD45RO, underwent positive selection for CCR7 and left out terminally differentiated effector memory CD45RA+ cells. Sequencing was carried out using naive CD8+ T cells from PBMCs. The source of these receptors is a man between 18 and 35 years old in good health. Some clones in this sample may be carry-over from other donors' samples.

The chain is built from TRBV7-9 and TRBJ2-1; 10 bases match TRBD2. Germline V gene lookup returns CDR1 SEHNR and CDR2 FQNEAQ (reference sequence). The CDR3 totals 14 residues. Germline trimming cut 7 bases from V and 4 bases from J; bases unmatched to any gene: 4. CDR3 protein: CASNGLADYNEQFF. CDR3 sequence (DNA): TGTGCCAGCAACGGACTAGCGGATTACAATGAGCAGTTCTTC.

The chain employs TRBV28 and TRBJ2-3; tentatively, D is TRBD2 (5 bases). Trimming pared 1 base from V and 4 bases from J, leaving 9 bases between. CDR3 length equals 14 residues. Per germline, CDR1 MDHEN and CDR2 SYDVKM. Here the CDR3 reads CASSLFPRADTQYF. The DNA for the CDR3 is TGTGCCAGCAGTTTATTCCCGAGGGCAGATACGCAGTATTTT.

This clone has only one observation. In DNA form, the CDR3 reads TGTGCCAGCGGGAAGCGGGAGACGATGGATGAGCAGTTCTTC. Protein product: CASGKRETMDEQFF. V and J are TRBV28 and TRBJ2-1; 8 bases line up with TRBD2. This CDR3 comprises 14 residues. The V and J ends lost 8 bases and 8 bases, in that order; junction bases with no gene match: 11. Germline V CDR1 and CDR2: MDHEN, SYDVKM.

The genes are TRBV15 and TRBJ2-2; 7 positions match TRBD1. This CDR3 is built from 16 residues. With 5 bases clipped from V and 0 bases from J, the junction kept 6 bases outside the gene matches. Germline V gene sequence: CDR1 LNHNV, CDR2 YYDKDF (reference sequence). The chain's CDR3 is CATSPTGQTNTGELFF. The CDR3 DNA is TGTGCCACCAGCCCAACGGGACAGACGAACACCGGGGAGCTGTTTTTT.

On this clone: Mismatch with germline at one junction end may stem from a read error. The chain links TRBV6-5 to TRBJ2-7; no clear D gene. The CDR3 is 15 amino acids. Germline loops: CDR1 MNHEY, CDR2 SVGAGI. Here the CDR3 reads CASSYSRAPAYEQYF. CDR3 nucleotide sequence: TGTGCCAGCAGCTACTCCCGAGCCCCGGCCTACGAGCAGTACTTC.

This chain uses TRBV7-6 with TRBJ2-5; a possible D gene is TRBD1 (5 bases). The DNA end is more similar to TRBJ2-7, so the J call may be wrong. CDR1 is SGHVS and CDR2 is FNYEAQ in the germline V gene. This CDR3 is built from 13 residues. The CDR3 protein is CASSATGPYEQYF. CDR3 sequence (DNA): TGTGCCAGCAGCGCAACAGGTCCCTACGAGCAGTACTTC.

The chain employs TRBV11-2 and TRBJ2-2, with D possibly matching TRBD1 (5 bases). There are 18 residues in the CDR3. The germline V gene has CDR1 SGHAT and CDR2 FQNNGV. Trimming removed 4 bases at V and 4 bases at J, with 22 bases between. CDR3 loop: CASSSIVTLGRRTGELFF. The CDR3 bases are TGTGCCAGCAGCTCTATCGTTACCTTGGGGCGACGCACCGGGGAGCTGTTTTTT.

V and J are TRBV5-6 and TRBJ1-4; 8 positions match TRBD1. Germline CDR1 is SGHDT and CDR2 is YYEEEE. Trimming at V came to 4 bases and at J to 14 bases, leaving 10 bases not matched to a gene. The CDR3 spans 13 residues. CDR3 bases: TGTGCCAGCAGCGTTCTCAGACAGGGGATCCTGTTTTTT. This sequence encodes CASSVLRQGILFF.

Here the CDR3 DNA reads TGTGCCAGCAGCCCGGGTCCCGGGACAGGGTTGGCTGGAAACACCATATATTTT. Its protein product is CASSPGPGTGLAGNTIYF. The chain joins TRBV11-2 to TRBJ1-3; 9 bases match TRBD1. V lost 5 bases to trimming and J lost 2 bases; unmatched junction nucleotides: 13. Looked up from germline, CDR1 is SGHAT and CDR2 is FQNNGV. This CDR3 spans 18 amino acids.

The chain employs TRBV11-2 and TRBJ2-7; 10 bases align to TRBD2. This CDR3 region has 17 residues. Per the germline V gene, CDR1 is SGHAT and CDR2 is FQNNGV. J was trimmed by 4 bases and V by 5 bases; bases with no gene match: 14. In DNA, the CDR3 is TGTGCCAGCAGCATAACTAGCGGGACACTCAGGACGTACGAGCAGTACTTC. Amino acids: CASSITSGTLRTYEQYF.

The rearrangement uses TRBV4-2 and TRBJ2-5, with 11 bases that match TRBD2. The junction had 8 bases not matched to a gene; V was cut back by 0 bases and J by 5 bases. The CDR3 contains 17 residues. The germline V gene encodes CDR1 LGHNA and CDR2 YNFKEQ. For the CDR3, the DNA is TGTGCCAGCAGCCAAGAGTTGACTAGCGGGAACCGTGAGACCCAGTACTTC. As protein: CASSQELTSGNRETQYF.

The genes are TRBV14 and TRBJ2-1; TRBD2 agrees at 8 bases. V lost 6 bases, J lost 3 bases, and 4 bases stayed unmatched. Germline V CDR1 and CDR2: SGHDN, FVKESK. The CDR3 extends over 14 amino acids. The DNA of the CDR3 is TGTGCCAGCAGTTCGAGCGGGAGCTACAATGAGCAGTTCTTC. Protein product: CASSSSGSYNEQFF.

This clone was counted a single time. V gene TRBV5-4 combines with J gene TRBJ2-2, with D perhaps matching TRBD1 or TRBD2 (5 bases each). The CDR3 consists of 13 residues. The germline V gene encodes CDR1 SGHNT and CDR2 YYREEE (reference sequence). The germline V and J ends were trimmed by 2 bases and 7 bases, with 9 bases remaining between them. This CDR3 reads CASSFRGGGELFF. The CDR3 region has the DNA TGTGCCAGCAGCTTCCGGGGCGGCGGGGAGCTGTTTTTT.

This chain uses TRBV7-3 with TRBJ2-1; 7 bases are a match to TRBD2. Germline V lookup: CDR1 SGHTA, CDR2 FQGTGA. Germline trimming cut 0 bases from V and 3 bases from J; bases unmatched to any gene: 2. The CDR3 is 15 amino acids. The CDR3 protein is CASSLTSGFYNEQFF. The CDR3 DNA follows: TGTGCCAGCAGCTTAACTAGCGGGTTCTACAATGAGCAGTTCTTC. The variable domain in full, with the rest retrieved from reference TRBV7-3 and TRBJ2-1, is GAGVSQTPSNKVTEKGKYVELRCDPISGHTALYWYRQSLGQGPEFLIYFQGTGAADDSGLPNDRFFAVRPEGSVSTLKIQRTERGDSAVYLCASSLTSGFYNEQFFGPGTRLTVL.

This rearrangement joins TRBV4-1 to TRBJ2-5; a possible D gene is TRBD2 (6 bases). V lost 3 bases and J lost 5, with 13 bases in between. The CDR3 consists of 14 residues. Germline lookup yields CDR1 MGHRA and CDR2 YSYEKL. The chain's CDR3 is CASSHPRETETQYF. The CDR3 nucleotides are TGCGCCAGCAGCCACCCCCGGGAGACCGAGACCCAGTACTTC.

About this clone: The same CDR3 arises from other DNA sequences in this sample as well. The chain couples TRBV7-9 to TRBJ2-7; 9 nucleotides line up with TRBD1. Germline CDR1 and CDR2: SEHNR and FQNEAQ (reference sequence). CDR3 size: 15 residues. J gave up 3 bases and V 5 bases, and 8 bases lay outside the gene matches. CDR3 region: CASSTPGQGNYEQYF. CDR3 nucleotides: TGTGCCAGCAGCACCCCGGGACAGGGCAACTACGAGCAGTACTTC.

The gene calls are TRBV29-1 and TRBJ2-1; 12 positions match TRBD2. J gave up 0 bases and V 4 bases, and 4 bases lay outside the gene matches. CDR1 SQVTM and CDR2 ANQGSEA come from the germline V gene. This CDR3 comprises 16 residues. The CDR3 here is CSVGLAGESSYNEQFF. CDR3 in DNA: TGCAGCGTTGGACTAGCGGGAGAGAGCTCCTACAATGAGCAGTTCTTC.

V and J are TRBV15 and TRBJ2-7; 13 nucleotides line up with TRBD2. The V and J ends lost 5 bases and 0 bases, in that order; junction bases with no gene match: 16. CDR3 length: 20 residues. Germline CDR1 reads LNHNV; CDR2 reads YYDKDF (reference sequence). The CDR3 region is CATSHAGGLAGLTSSYEQYF. DNA for the CDR3: TGTGCCACCAGCCATGCGGGGGGACTAGCGGGGCTGACGAGCTCCTACGAGCAGTACTTC.

The CDR3 nucleotides read TGTGCCAGCAGCGTGGAGGACAGATTTACCGGGGAGCTGTTTTTT. Its protein is CASSVEDRFTGELFF. The chain carries TRBV9 and TRBJ2-2; the D gene is possibly TRBD1 (6 bases). Trimming shortened V by 2 bases and J by 5 bases, and 13 bases separated the two germline ends. The germline CDR1 and CDR2 sequences are SGDLS and YYNGEE. The CDR3 contains 15 residues.